This T cell receptor (beta chain) was captured in a study of blood T cells in healthy people across ages. Sample-barcoded 5' priming and a J-beta primer mix drove a second PCR of 7 to 11 cycles. TCRdb re-called the 5' RACE reads through MiXCR, storing one row per CDR3 protein. The table records 900,000 to 950,000 distinct CDR3 sequences, 25% to 30% of them present only once. In this sample, this clonotype turned up many times. CDR1 is LGHDT, CDR2 YNNKEL, per germline (reference sequence). This CDR3 has 13 residues. V was clipped by 5 bases and J by 6 bases, with 10 bases between them. These data are also associated with another study on T cells of mothers and their children. According to that study: Sample barcodes and 2-4 random nucleotides were added by the M1S primer of the second PCR. Related pairs of mothers and children showed slightly higher, non-significant overlap versus unrelated pairs.

This receptor was obtained from a woman aged 40 to 49 in good health. The V gene is TRBV3-1, the J gene TRBJ1-4; D gene uncertain. Sequencing used blood. The DNA for the CDR3 is TGTGCCAGCAGCTTTGCCCCCCATGAAAAACTGTTTTTT. Protein sequence: CASSFAPHEKLFF.